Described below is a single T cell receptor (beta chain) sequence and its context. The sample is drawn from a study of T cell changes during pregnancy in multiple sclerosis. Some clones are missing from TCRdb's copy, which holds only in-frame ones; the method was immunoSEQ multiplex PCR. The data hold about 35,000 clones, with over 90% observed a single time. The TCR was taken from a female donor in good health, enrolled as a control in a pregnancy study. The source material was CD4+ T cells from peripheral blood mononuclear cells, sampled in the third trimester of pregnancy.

The CDR3 loop reads CASSPPGFNTEAFF. The CDR3 nucleotides read TGTGCCAGCAGCCCACCCGGGTTCAACACTGAAGCTTTCTTT. The chain couples TRBV6-5 to TRBJ1-1, with D uncertain. Germline CDR1 and CDR2: MNHEY and SVGAGI. CDR3 length equals 14 residues. V shed 6 bases and J shed 2 bases, with 13 bases lying between them.